This TCR beta chain was obtained from a study of OX40 agonist ivuxolimab in advanced cancers. Notes on the study in general: Researchers report that CD8+ T cells had, on average, more expanded clones than CD4+.

The repertoire was sequenced with immunoSEQ multiplex PCR; TCRdb's copy has only in-frame clones and lacks some. Found here are some 78,000 clones, about 88% of them singletons; the top ten hold 0.45% to 0.55%. Concerning this clone itself: The antigen remains undetermined.

Germline V gives CDR1 MNHNY, CDR2 SVGAGI (reference sequence). The germline V and J ends were trimmed by 2 bases and 4 bases, with 17 bases remaining between them. CDR3 length equals 16 residues. This chain connects TRBV6-6 to TRBJ1-2; D might be TRBD1 (6 bases). Specimen: CD4+ or CD8+ T cells sorted from blood, collected in a trial of the OX40 agonist ivuxolimab. The clonotype was recovered from an adult with an advanced solid tumor such as melanoma, head and neck, liver or kidney cancer. The chain's CDR3 is CASSYAGQRLGYGYTF. The CDR3 DNA sequence: TGTGCCAGCAGTTACGCCGGACAGCGTCTCGGCTATGGCTACACCTTC.